These 13 T cell receptor beta chains were sequenced from one sample in a study of blood T cell repertoires in COVID-19. Some clones are missing from TCRdb's copy, which holds only in-frame ones; the method was immunoSEQ multiplex PCR. Among about 48,000 clones listed, 65% to 80% were seen once. Sequences were obtained from peripheral blood. These receptor sequences come from a human donor with active or convalescent COVID-19. The donor label of this sample is uncertain.

The CDR3 loop reads CASSLAGRAGYEQYF. The CDR3 nucleotides are TGTGCCAGCAGCTTAGCCGGCAGGGCTGGCTACGAGCAGTACTTC. J is TRBJ2-7 and V is TRBV11-1; maybe TRBD1 (5 bases). CDR3 length: 15 amino acids. The germline V and J ends were trimmed by 0 bases and 3 bases, with 12 bases remaining between them. CDR1 and CDR2 (germline): SGHAT, FQDESV (reference sequence).

This rearrangement joins TRBV4-2 to TRBJ1-6, with a tentative D call TRBD1 (6 bases). With 8 bases removed from V and 4 bases from J, the gap between germline ends came to 9 bases. CDR1 is LGHNA and CDR2 is YNFKEQ in the germline V gene. The CDR3 runs 13 residues. The CDR3 sequence: CASWQGYNSPLHF. Here the CDR3 DNA reads TGTGCCAGCTGGCAGGGGTATAATTCACCCCTCCACTTT.

The table lists this clone with a count of one. The chain employs TRBV14 and TRBJ1-2; D might be TRBD1 (5 bases). This CDR3 region has 13 residues. V lost 1 base, J lost 5 bases, and 8 bases lay in between. CDR1 and CDR2 from the germline V gene are SGHDN and FVKESK. The CDR3 is CASSQGQLYGYTF. The CDR3 DNA sequence: TGTGCCAGCAGCCAAGGACAGCTATATGGCTACACCTTC.

This chain links TRBV27 with TRBJ1-3; D is uncertain. V was cut by 4 bases and J by 5 bases, with 15 bases left in between. Germline lookup yields CDR1 MNHEY and CDR2 SMNVEV (reference sequence). This CDR3 spans 15 amino acids. The CDR3 nucleotides read TGTGCCAGCAGTTGGTCAGGAGGAGCCCGAAACACCATATATTTT. Amino acids: CASSWSGGARNTIYF.

This clone was observed once. The chain is built from TRBV24-1 and TRBJ2-1; 9 bases are shared with TRBD2. V gave up 8 bases and J gave up 1 base; unmatched junction bases: 8. The length of the CDR3 is 16 residues. Germline CDR1 is KGHDR and CDR2 is SFDVKD. In nucleotides, the CDR3 is TGTGCCACCATGAATAGCGGGAGTGGTTCCTACAATGAGCAGTTCTTC. Translating it yields CATMNSGSGSYNEQFF.

V and J are TRBV6-6 and TRBJ2-7; the D gene is possibly TRBD2 (7 bases). The V gene lost 6 bases and the J gene lost 6 bases, with 18 bases spanning the gap. The CDR3 sequence is 14 residues long. The V gene's germline CDR1 is MNHNY and CDR2 SVGAGI (reference sequence). CDR3 residues: CASSHSVGGAEQYF. DNA of the CDR3: TGTGCCAGCAGCCATTCAGTAGGGGGGGCCGAGCAGTACTTC.

CDR3: CASSLVSRGPPATNEKLFF. The CDR3 coding sequence is TGTGCCAGCAGCTTAGTGTCCAGGGGGCCCCCCGCGACTAATGAAAAACTGTTTTTT. This sequence joins TRBV7-2 and TRBJ1-4; 8 nucleotides match TRBD1. Germline CDR1 and CDR2: SGHTA and FQGNSA. V gave up 1 base and J gave up 2 bases; unmatched junction bases: 12. The CDR3 is 19 residues long.

The CDR3 DNA reads TGTGCCAGCACCCCCGGAGGCGGAACCACAGATACGCAGTATTTT. It is translated as CASTPGGGTTDTQYF. This chain links TRBV5-5 with TRBJ2-3; the D gene is possibly TRBD2 (5 bases). V was clipped by 6 bases and J by 2 bases, with 16 bases between them. Germline V lookup: CDR1 SGHKS, CDR2 YYEKEE (reference sequence). CDR3 length equals 15 residues.

CDR3 amino acids: CASTSGGTYGYTF. The DNA for the CDR3 is TGTGCCAGCACTAGCGGGGGGACCTATGGCTACACCTTC. This chain joins TRBV6-5 and TRBJ1-2, with a possible D match to TRBD1 (5 bases). The CDR3 totals 13 residues. Trimming stripped 7 bases from V and 4 bases from J, with 13 bases between. Germline lookup yields CDR1 MNHEY and CDR2 SVGAGI.

The chain has TRBV11-2 and TRBJ2-7; D is perhaps TRBD2 (5 bases). V was clipped by 4 bases and J by 3 bases, with 16 bases between them. Germline V CDR1 and CDR2: SGHAT, FQNNGV. CDR3 length: 15 amino acids. DNA of the CDR3: TGTGCCAGCAGCTCGAGGGAGAGAAAATACTACGAGCAGTACTTC. Encoded protein: CASSSRERKYYEQYF.

The chain combines TRBV28 with TRBJ1-3; possibly TRBD1 for D (5 bases). The ends were cut back, 6 bases at V and 0 bases at J, with 15 bases in the middle. The CDR3 has 16 residues. The germline gives CDR1 MDHEN, CDR2 SYDVKM. CDR3 loop: CASRPSSTASGNTIYF. The CDR3 DNA follows: TGTGCCAGCAGACCTTCCTCGACAGCCTCTGGAAACACCATATATTTT. Full variable domain (rest looked up from reference TRBV28 and TRBJ1-3): DVKVTQSSRYLVKRTGEKVFLECVQDMDHENMFWYRQDPGLGLRLIYFSYDVKMKEKGDIPEGYSVSREKKERFSLILESASTNQTSMYLCASRPSSTASGNTIYFGEGSWLTVV.

This clone is judged medium-sized. This chain links TRBV5-4 with TRBJ2-1, with 9 nucleotides matching TRBD2. CDR3 length equals 17 residues. The germline gives CDR1 SGHNT, CDR2 YYREEE (reference sequence). The V gene end was trimmed by 0 bases and the J gene end by 6 bases; junction bases not matched to a gene: 10. Written as DNA, the CDR3 is TGTGCCAGCAGCTTGGACGTGACTAGCGGCTACCGCAATGAGCAGTTCTTC. Amino acids: CASSLDVTSGYRNEQFF. The full variable domain, rest sourced from reference TRBV5-4 and TRBJ2-1, is ETGVTQSPTHLIKTRGQQVTLRCSSQSGHNTVSWYQQALGQGPQFIFQYYREEENGRGNFPPRFSGLQFPNYSSELNVNALELDDSALYLCASSLDVTSGYRNEQFFGPGTRLTVL.

The V and J genes are TRBV5-1 and TRBJ1-4, with TRBD1 matching 9 bases. J lost 5 bases, V lost 4 bases, and 6 bases had no gene match. The CDR3 covers 15 residues. Germline CDR1 and CDR2: SGHRS and YFSETQ. The CDR3 spells CASSLGTGTNEKLFF. Written as DNA, the CDR3 is TGCGCCAGCAGCCTAGGGACAGGGACGAATGAAAAACTGTTTTTT.